This T cell receptor (beta chain) is drawn from a study of cytomegalovirus exposure and HLA in healthy donors. The wider study: About 85 million unique TCR sequences came from HLA-typed donors in an early release.

With respect to this clone: Its antigen remains unknown.

Broader study findings: Researchers reported from a later analysis that most CMV-associated TCR beta chains appeared HLA-restricted. The authors later found TCR association rates varying by HLA locus, with DRB1 most and HLA-C fewest.

Both 60 Vbeta primers and 13 Jbeta primers went into the PCR. The table came from immunoSEQ multiplex PCR; TCRdb's copy has only in-frame clones and leaves some out. The sample includes 120,000 to 150,000 clones, more than 75% of them seen just once. What was sequenced was PBMCs. This TCR was recovered from a woman aged 40-49 years in good health and CMV-seropositive.

The chain's CDR3 is CASSSRTHTDTQYF. The CDR3 DNA sequence: TGTGCCAGCAGCTCTCGGACTCACACAGATACGCAGTATTTT. This chain links TRBV11-2 with TRBJ2-3; possibly TRBD2 for D (5 bases). V lost 4 bases and J 2 bases, leaving 10 bases between the germline ends. Germline loops: CDR1 SGHAT, CDR2 FQNNGV. The CDR3 length is 14 residues.